This passage covers 3 T cell receptor beta chains from one sample sequenced in a study of blood T cell repertoires in COVID-19. Libraries were prepared by immunoSEQ multiplex PCR; TCRdb keeps only in-frame clonotypes and omits some of them. The sample carries about 480,000 clones, 75% to 90% recorded once. The sequenced sample was peripheral blood. The receptors shown here come from a man aged 18 to 30 with COVID-19, enrolled during active disease.

The chain uses TRBV5-1 and TRBJ1-3; D perhaps matches TRBD1 (6 bases). V was trimmed by 0 bases and J by 0 bases, leaving 10 bases between them. This CDR3 has 16 residues. Germline V gene sequence: CDR1 SGHRS, CDR2 YFSETQ. CDR3: CASSLGDRTSGNTIYF. In DNA, the CDR3 is TGCGCCAGCAGCTTGGGAGACAGGACCTCTGGAAACACCATATATTTT.

The chain joins TRBV12-3 or TRBV12-4 to TRBJ1-5; D is uncertain. This CDR3 region has 12 residues. Trimming cost V 8 bases and J 6 bases, with 11 bases left between them. This CDR3 reads CASGPGSQPQHF. The CDR3 DNA reads as TGTGCCAGCGGGCCCGGGAGTCAGCCCCAGCATTTT.

CDR3 region: CASSFGTSGGQETQYF. The CDR3, as DNA: TGTGCCAGCAGCTTCGGGACTAGCGGGGGCCAAGAGACCCAGTACTTC. The chain uses TRBV7-2 and TRBJ2-5; 14 positions agree with TRBD2. J gave up 1 base and V 3 bases, and 1 base lay outside the gene matches. The length of the CDR3 is 16 residues. Germline-derived CDR1 and CDR2 are SGHTA and FQGNSA.